The clone carrying this T cell receptor (beta chain) was observed a handful of times. Its specificity is not known. Germline lookup yields CDR1 SGHNT and CDR2 YENEEA. The CDR3 runs to 14 residues. V gave up 5 bases and J gave up 1 base, with 12 bases separating them. The source of the sample is a study of cytomegalovirus exposure and HLA in healthy donors. The study's findings and limits: Most observed TCR sequences were rare, whereas some public TCRs were detected in many donors. There were some V segments, including TRBV6-2 and TRBV6-3, excluded as indistinguishable.

Amplification used 60 Vbeta primers and 13 Jbeta primers. Some clones are missing from TCRdb's copy, which holds only in-frame ones; the method was immunoSEQ multiplex PCR. This repertoire shows 80,000 or so clones, 55% to 75% found once; its top ten account for roughly 5.6%. V gene TRBV11-3 combines with J gene TRBJ2-7; tentative D call: TRBD2 (5 bases). Sequences were obtained from PBMCs. This sequence originates from a man aged 25-45 years in good health and CMV-seropositive. CDR3 sequence (DNA): TGTGCCAGCAGCCAAGAGCGGAGTTCCTACGAGCAGTACTTC. This translates into CASSQERSSYEQYF. Full variable domain (rest looked up from reference TRBV11-3 and TRBJ2-7): EAGVVQSPRYKIIEKKQPVAFWCNPISGHNTLYWYLQNLGQGPELLIRYENEEAVDDSQLPKDRFSAERLKGVDSTLKIQPAELGDSAVYLCASSQERSSYEQYFGPGTRLTVT.